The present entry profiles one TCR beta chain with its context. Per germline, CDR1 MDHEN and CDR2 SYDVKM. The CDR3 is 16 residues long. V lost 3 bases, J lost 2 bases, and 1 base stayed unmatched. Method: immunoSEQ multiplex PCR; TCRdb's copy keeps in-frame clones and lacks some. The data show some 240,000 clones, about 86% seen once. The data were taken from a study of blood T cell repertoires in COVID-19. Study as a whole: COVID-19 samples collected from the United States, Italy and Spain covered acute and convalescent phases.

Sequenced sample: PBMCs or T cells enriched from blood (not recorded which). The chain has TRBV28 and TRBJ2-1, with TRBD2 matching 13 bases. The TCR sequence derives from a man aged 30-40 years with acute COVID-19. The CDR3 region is CASSFTSGGAYNEQFF. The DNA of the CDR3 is TGTGCCAGCAGTTTCACTAGCGGGGGGGCCTACAATGAGCAGTTCTTC.